The present T cell receptor beta chain was sequenced within a study of T cell responses to AZD1222 COVID-19 vaccine. Study overall: Doses given second, at about 4 or about 12 weeks, were pooled.

Study conclusions and caveats: Vaccination with two AZD1222 doses was followed by a rise in Spike-specific TCR breadth and depth. Baseline testing showed seropositivity in only a handful of AZD1222 recipients.

Only in-frame clones appear in the TCRdb table, and some are missing; sequencing was by immunoSEQ multiplex PCR. Found here are about 170,000 clones, 85% to 90% of them singletons; the top ten hold approximately 6.9%. The CDR3 sequence is 13 residues long. Deletions cut 5 bases from V and 5 bases from J, with 12 bases between. Germline CDR1 is SNHLY and CDR2 is FYNNEI. A note on this clone: Antigen: not known.

The sample here was peripheral blood, taken on day 0 of AZD1222 vaccination. The sequence was obtained from an adult in good health. The chain combines TRBV2 with TRBJ2-5; a weak D match, TRBD1 (6 bases). The CDR3 DNA sequence: TGTGCCAGCAGTAAAACAGGGCCGGAGACCCAGTACTTC. This gives the protein CASSKTGPETQYF. Complete variable domain (other parts from reference TRBV2 and TRBJ2-5): EPEVTQTPSHQVTQMGQEVILRCVPISNHLYFYWYRQILGQKVEFLVSFYNNEISEKSEIFDDQFSVERPDGSNFTLKIRSTKLEDSAMYFCASSKTGPETQYFGPGTRLLVL.